This T cell receptor beta chain was retrieved from a study of memory CD4+ T cells and cytomegalovirus serostatus. Whole-study context: Donors were healthy Belgian adults, 8 to 10 CMV seropositive and 24 seronegative.

Original handling: After removing out-of-frame reads, over 2 million distinct TCRbeta sequences remained. Clones were sequenced by immunoSEQ multiplex PCR, and TCRdb holds only the in-frame ones, with some missing. Clone size and V and J calls were adopted from that table, with D and trimming inferred from the DNA. The table records under 65,000 clones, roughly 78% of them present only once. For this clone: Its antigen is undetermined.

Overall study findings and caveats: The CMV-associated TCR signature appears largely within the CD4+ memory repertoire.

The V and J ends lost 4 bases and 3 bases respectively, with 10 bases between them. Germline values: CDR1 MNHNS, CDR2 SASEGT. This CDR3 contains 13 residues. The sort gate was single viable CD3+CD4+CD8-CD45RO+ cells for memory CD4+ T cells. CMV serostatus came from serum IgG against pp150, pp28, p38, p52. Sequenced sample: memory CD4+ T cells from blood. This TCR came from an adult in good health and CMV-seronegative. V is TRBV6-1 and J is TRBJ2-7; D is unresolved. CDR3 DNA: TGTGCCAGCAGTGTCGCGAAATTCTACGAGCAGTACTTC. Protein product: CASSVAKFYEQYF.